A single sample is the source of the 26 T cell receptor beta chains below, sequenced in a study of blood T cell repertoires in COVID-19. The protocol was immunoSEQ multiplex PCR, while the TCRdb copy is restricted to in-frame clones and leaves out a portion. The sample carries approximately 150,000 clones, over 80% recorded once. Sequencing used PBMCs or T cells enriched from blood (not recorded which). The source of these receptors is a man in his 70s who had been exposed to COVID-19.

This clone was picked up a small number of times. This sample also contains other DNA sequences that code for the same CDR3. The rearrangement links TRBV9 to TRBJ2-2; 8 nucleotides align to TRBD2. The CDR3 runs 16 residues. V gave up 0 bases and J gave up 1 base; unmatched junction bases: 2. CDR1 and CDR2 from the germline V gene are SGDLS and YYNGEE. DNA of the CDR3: TGTGCCAGCAGCGTAGGGCTAGCGGGGAACACCGGGGAGCTGTTTTTT. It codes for CASSVGLAGNTGELFF. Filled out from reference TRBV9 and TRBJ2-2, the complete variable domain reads DSGVTQTPKHLITATGQRVTLRCSPRSGDLSVYWYQQSLDQGLQFLIQYYNGEERAKGNILERFSAQQFPDLHSELNLSSLELGDSALYFCASSVGLAGNTGELFFGEGSRLTVL.

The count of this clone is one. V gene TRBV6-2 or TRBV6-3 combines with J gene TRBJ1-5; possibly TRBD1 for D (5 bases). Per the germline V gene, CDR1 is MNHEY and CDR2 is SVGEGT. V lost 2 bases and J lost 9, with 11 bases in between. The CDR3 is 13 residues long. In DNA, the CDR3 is TGTGCCAGCAGTTACGGGGCGAAGATGCCCCAGCATTTT. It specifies CASSYGAKMPQHF.

CDR3 residues: CASSPALYEQYF. In DNA form, the CDR3 reads TGTGCCAGCAGTCCTGCACTCTACGAGCAGTACTTC. The chain carries TRBV12-3 or TRBV12-4 and TRBJ2-7; unclear D gene. The CDR3 extends over 12 amino acids. The V and J ends lost 5 bases and 3 bases respectively, with 8 bases between them.

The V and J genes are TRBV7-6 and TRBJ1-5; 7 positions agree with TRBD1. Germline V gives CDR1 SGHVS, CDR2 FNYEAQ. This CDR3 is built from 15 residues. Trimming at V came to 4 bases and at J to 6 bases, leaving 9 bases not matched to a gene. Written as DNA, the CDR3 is TGTGCCAGCAGCTCCGGTACAGGGGCGGGTCAGCCCCAGCATTTT. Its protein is CASSSGTGAGQPQHF. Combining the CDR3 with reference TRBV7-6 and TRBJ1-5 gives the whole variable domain GAGVSQSPRYKVTKRGQDVALRCDPISGHVSLYWYRQALGQGPEFLTYFNYEAQQDKSGLPNDRFSAERPEGSISTLTIQRTEQRDSAMYRCASSSGTGAGQPQHFGDGTRLSIL.

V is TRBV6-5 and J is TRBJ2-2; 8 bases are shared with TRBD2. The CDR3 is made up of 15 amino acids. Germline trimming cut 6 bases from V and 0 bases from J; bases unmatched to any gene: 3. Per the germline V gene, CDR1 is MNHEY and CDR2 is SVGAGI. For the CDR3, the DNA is TGTGCCAGCAGGTTTAGCGGGGCGAACACCGGGGAGCTGTTTTTT. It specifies CASRFSGANTGELFF.

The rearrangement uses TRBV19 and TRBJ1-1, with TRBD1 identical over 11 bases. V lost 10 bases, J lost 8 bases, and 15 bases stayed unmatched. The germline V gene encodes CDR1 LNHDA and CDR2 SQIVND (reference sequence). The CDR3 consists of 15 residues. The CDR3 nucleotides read TGTGCCACCCGGACAGGGGGCGGATCTGGCAACGAAGCTTTCTTT. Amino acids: CATRTGGGSGNEAFF. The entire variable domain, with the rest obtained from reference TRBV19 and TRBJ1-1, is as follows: DGGITQSPKYLFRKEGQNVTLSCEQNLNHDAMYWYRQDPGQGLRLIYYSQIVNDFQKGDIAEGYSVSREKKESFPLTVTSAQKNPTAFYLCATRTGGGSGNEAFFGQGTRLTVV.

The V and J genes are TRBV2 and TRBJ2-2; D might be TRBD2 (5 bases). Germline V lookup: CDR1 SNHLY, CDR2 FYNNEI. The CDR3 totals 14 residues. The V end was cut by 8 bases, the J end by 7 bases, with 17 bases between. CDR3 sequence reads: CASRPQDWGGELFF. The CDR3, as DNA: TGTGCCAGCCGACCGCAGGACTGGGGCGGGGAGCTGTTTTTT.

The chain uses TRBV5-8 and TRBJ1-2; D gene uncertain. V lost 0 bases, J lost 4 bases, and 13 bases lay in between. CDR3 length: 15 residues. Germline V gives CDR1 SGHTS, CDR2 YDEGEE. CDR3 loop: CASSLGGGLGYGYTF. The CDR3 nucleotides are TGTGCCAGCAGCTTGGGAGGCGGCCTGGGCTATGGCTACACCTTC.

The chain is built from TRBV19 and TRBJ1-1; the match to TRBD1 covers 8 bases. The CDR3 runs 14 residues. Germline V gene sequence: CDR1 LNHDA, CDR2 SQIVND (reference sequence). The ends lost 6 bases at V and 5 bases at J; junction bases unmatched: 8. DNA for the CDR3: TGTGCCAGTAGCCCGGACAGGGTGAGGACTGAAGCTTTCTTT. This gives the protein CASSPDRVRTEAFF.

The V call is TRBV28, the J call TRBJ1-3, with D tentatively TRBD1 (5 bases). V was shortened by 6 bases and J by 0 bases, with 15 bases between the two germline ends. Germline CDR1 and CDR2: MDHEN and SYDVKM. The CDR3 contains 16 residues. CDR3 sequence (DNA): TGTGCCAGCAGCCCACAGGCTCAATACTCTGGAAACACCATATATTTT. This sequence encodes CASSPQAQYSGNTIYF.

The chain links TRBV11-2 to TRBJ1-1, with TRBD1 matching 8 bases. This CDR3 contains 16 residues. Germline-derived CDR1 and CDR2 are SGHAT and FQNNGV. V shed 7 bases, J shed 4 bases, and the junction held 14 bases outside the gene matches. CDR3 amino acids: CASNLIRDRGLTEAFF. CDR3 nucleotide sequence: TGTGCCAGCAACTTGATCCGAGACAGGGGACTCACTGAAGCTTTCTTT.

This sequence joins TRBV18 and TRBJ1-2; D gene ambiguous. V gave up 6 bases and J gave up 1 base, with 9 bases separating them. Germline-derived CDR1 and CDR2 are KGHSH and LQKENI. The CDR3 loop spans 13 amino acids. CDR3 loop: CASSPGFNYGYTF. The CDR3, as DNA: TGTGCCAGCTCCCCGGGTTTTAACTATGGCTACACCTTC.

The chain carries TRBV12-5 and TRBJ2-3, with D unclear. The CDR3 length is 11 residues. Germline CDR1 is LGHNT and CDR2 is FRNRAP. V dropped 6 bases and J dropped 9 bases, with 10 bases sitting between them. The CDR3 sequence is CASGTDVTQYF. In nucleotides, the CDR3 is TGTGCTAGTGGGACTGACGTGACGCAGTATTTT.

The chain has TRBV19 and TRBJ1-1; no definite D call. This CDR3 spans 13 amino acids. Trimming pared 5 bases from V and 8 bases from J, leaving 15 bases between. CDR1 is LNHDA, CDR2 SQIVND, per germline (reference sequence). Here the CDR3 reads CASSSPTGLEAFF. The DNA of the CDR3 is TGTGCCAGTAGTTCCCCCACGGGATTAGAAGCTTTCTTT.

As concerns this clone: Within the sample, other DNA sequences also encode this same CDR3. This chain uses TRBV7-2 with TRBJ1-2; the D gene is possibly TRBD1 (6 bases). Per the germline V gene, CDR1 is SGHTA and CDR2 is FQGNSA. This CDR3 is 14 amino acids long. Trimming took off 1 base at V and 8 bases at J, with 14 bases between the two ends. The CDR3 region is CASSLETGGGGYTF. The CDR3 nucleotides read TGTGCCAGCAGCTTAGAGACTGGGGGCGGGGGCTACACCTTC.

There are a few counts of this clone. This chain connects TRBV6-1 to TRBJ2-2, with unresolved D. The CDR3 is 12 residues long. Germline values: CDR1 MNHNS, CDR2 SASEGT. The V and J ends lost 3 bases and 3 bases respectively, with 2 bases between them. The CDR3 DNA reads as TGTGCCAGCAGTGACGACACCGGGGAGCTGTTTTTT. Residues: CASSDDTGELFF.

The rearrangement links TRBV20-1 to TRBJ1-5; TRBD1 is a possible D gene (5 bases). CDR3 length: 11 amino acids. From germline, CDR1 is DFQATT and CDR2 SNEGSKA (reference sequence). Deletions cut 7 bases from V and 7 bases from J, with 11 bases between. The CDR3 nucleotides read TGCAGTGGCGGCCGACAGCAGCCCCAGCATTTT. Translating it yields CSGGRQQPQHF.

CDR3 nucleotides: TGTGCCAGCAGCGACCCTCTTAGCGGGAGGGGAGTGTTAAGCGCAGATACGCAGTATTTT. It codes for CASSDPLSGRGVLSADTQYF. This rearrangement joins TRBV6-6 to TRBJ2-3; TRBD2 aligns across 11 bases. The CDR3 is 20 residues long. The V and J ends lost 6 bases and 4 bases, in that order; junction bases with no gene match: 21. In germline, CDR1 is MNHNY, CDR2 SVGAGI (reference sequence).

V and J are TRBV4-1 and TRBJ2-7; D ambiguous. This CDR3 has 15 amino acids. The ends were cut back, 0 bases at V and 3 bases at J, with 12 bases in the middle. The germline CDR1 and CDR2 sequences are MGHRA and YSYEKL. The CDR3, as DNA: TGCGCCAGCAGCCAAGATAGCCAGAACATCTACGAGCAGTACTTC. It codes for CASSQDSQNIYEQYF.

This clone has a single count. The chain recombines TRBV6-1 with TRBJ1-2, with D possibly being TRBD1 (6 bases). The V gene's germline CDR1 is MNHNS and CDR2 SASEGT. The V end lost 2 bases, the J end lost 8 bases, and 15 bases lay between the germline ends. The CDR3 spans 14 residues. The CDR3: CASSEFTGSGGYTF. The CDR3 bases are TGTGCCAGCAGTGAATTCACAGGGTCGGGGGGCTACACCTTC.

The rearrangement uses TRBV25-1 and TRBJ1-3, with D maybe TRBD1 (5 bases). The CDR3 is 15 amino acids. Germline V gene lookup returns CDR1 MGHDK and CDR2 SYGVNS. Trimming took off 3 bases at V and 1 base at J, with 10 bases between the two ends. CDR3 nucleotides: TGTGCCAGCAGTGACGGGGGTGGATCTGGAAACACCATATATTTT. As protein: CASSDGGGSGNTIYF.

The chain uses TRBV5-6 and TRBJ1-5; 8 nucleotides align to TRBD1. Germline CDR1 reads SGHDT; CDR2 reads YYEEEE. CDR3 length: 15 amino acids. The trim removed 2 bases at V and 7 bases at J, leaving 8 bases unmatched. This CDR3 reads CASSFGGTGNQPQHF. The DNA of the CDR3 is TGTGCCAGCAGCTTTGGAGGGACAGGTAACCAGCCCCAGCATTTT. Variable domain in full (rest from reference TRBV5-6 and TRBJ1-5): DAGVTQSPTHLIKTRGQQVTLRCSPKSGHDTVSWYQQALGQGPQFIFQYYEEEERQRGNFPDRFSGHQFPNYSSELNVNALLLGDSALYLCASSFGGTGNQPQHFGDGTRLSIL.

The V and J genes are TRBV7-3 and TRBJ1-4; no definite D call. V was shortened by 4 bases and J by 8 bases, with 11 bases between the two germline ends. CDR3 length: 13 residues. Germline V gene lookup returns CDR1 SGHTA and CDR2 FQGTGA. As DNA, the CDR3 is TGTGCCAGCAGCTCGAGAGAGGGAGAAAAACTGTTTTTT. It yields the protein CASSSREGEKLFF.

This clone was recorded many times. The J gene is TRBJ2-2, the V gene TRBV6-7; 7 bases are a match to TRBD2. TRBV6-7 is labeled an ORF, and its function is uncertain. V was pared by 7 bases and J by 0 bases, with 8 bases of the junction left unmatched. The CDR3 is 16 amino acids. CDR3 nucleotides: TGTGCCAGCACGGCCCGGGGGGTATCGAACACCGGGGAGCTGTTTTTT. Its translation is CASTARGVSNTGELFF.

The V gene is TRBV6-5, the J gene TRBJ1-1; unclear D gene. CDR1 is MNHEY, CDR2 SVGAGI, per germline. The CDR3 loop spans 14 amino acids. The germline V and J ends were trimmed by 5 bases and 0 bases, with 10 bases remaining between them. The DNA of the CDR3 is TGTGCCAGCAGTCCATTAGTCATGAACACTGAAGCTTTCTTT. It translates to CASSPLVMNTEAFF.

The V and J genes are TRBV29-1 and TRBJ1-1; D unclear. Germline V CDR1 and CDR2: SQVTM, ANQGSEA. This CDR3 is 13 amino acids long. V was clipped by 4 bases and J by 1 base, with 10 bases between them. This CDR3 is CSVVRVENTEAFF. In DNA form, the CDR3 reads TGCAGCGTTGTTCGGGTGGAGAACACTGAAGCTTTCTTT.